The present T cell receptor (beta chain) was sequenced within a study of cytomegalovirus exposure and HLA in healthy donors. PCR was performed using 60 Vbeta and 13 Jbeta primers. Data came from immunoSEQ multiplex PCR; TCRdb stores just in-frame clones and leaves some out. The sample lists about 200,000 clones, roughly 80% occurring once. The V gene's germline CDR1 is SGHNT and CDR2 YYREEE (reference sequence). CDR3 length: 19 amino acids. V was pared by 0 bases and J by 3 bases, with 13 bases of the junction left unmatched. The TCR sequence derives from a man in his thirties or forties in good health and CMV-seronegative. The J gene is TRBJ2-1, the V gene TRBV5-4; 9 nucleotides match TRBD2. Sequencing used PBMCs. The CDR3 DNA is TGTGCCAGCAGCTTGGGGGCGGGGGGGCTTTGGCCGAACTACAATGAGCAGTTCTTC. It codes for CASSLGAGGLWPNYNEQFF. Together with reference TRBV5-4 and TRBJ2-1, the CDR3 gives the full variable domain: ETGVTQSPTHLIKTRGQQVTLRCSSQSGHNTVSWYQQALGQGPQFIFQYYREEENGRGNFPPRFSGLQFPNYSSELNVNALELDDSALYLCASSLGAGGLWPNYNEQFFGPGTRLTVL.